Listed below are T cell receptor beta chains from one sample, sequenced in a study of blood T cell repertoires in COVID-19. Assay: immunoSEQ multiplex PCR; the TCRdb copy retains only in-frame clones and omits some. The data hold under 200,000 clones, with around 79% observed a single time. The sequenced material came from peripheral blood. The receptor source for this set is a woman aged 55-75 years with COVID-19, enrolled during active disease. Both conserved end residues are part of each CDR3. A D gene is named only where the DNA matches it firmly. Clone size appears in some rows only: once, few, many, or a class for an expanded clone.

TRBJ2-3 TRBD2 . TRBV29-1 TGCAGCGTAGCTCTAGCGGCGAGCACAGATACGCAGTATTTT CSVALAASTDTQYF
TRBJ1-1 TRBD1 few TRBV15 TGTGCCACCAGAAGGACCGGGACAGTCGACACTGAAGCTTTCTTT CATRRTGTVDTEAFF
TRBJ1-2 TRBD1 . TRBV19 TGTGCCACCCGACCTGACAGGGCGAACTATGGCTACACCTTC CATRPDRANYGYTF
TRBJ2-2 TRBD1 . TRBV5-5 TGTGCCAGCAGCTTAGAGACAGGGATCACCGGGGAGCTGTTTTTT CASSLETGITGELFF
TRBJ1-1 . . TRBV11-2 TGTGCCAGCAGCTTAGATTGGGGCAGCATGAACACTGAAGCTTTCTTT CASSLDWGSMNTEAFF
TRBJ2-1 . . TRBV11-2 TGTGCCAGCAGCTTAGAGACTCTAGTGGGCTACAATGAGCAGTTCTTC CASSLETLVGYNEQFF
TRBJ1-4 TRBD1 . TRBV7-2 TGTGCCAGCAGCTGGGACAGATTTAATGAAAAACTGTTTTTT CASSWDRFNEKLFF
TRBJ2-2 TRBD1 . TRBV29-1 TGCAGCGTGATGGACAGGGCGTTTACCGGGGAGCTGTTTTTT CSVMDRAFTGELFF
TRBJ2-1 TRBD2 few TRBV3-1/TRBV3-2 TGTGCCAGCAGCCAACCGTCTAGCGGGAGGGTAAATGAGCAGTTCTTC CASSQPSSGRVNEQFF
TRBJ1-4 TRBD1 . TRBV5-4 TGTGCCAGCAGCCGACAGGGGGGGCAAGCTAATGAAAAACTGTTTTTT CASSRQGGQANEKLFF
TRBJ2-3 TRBD2 once TRBV6-4 TGTGCCAGCAGCCCTCACAGCGGGGCTCGGGCAGATACGCAGTATTTT CASSPHSGARADTQYF
TRBJ1-1 . . TRBV18 TGTGCCAGCTCACCAATGACACCCTCGGGGACTGAAGCTTTCTTT CASSPMTPSGTEAFF
TRBJ1-5 . many TRBV5-4 TGTGCCAGCAGCTTGGATGTAAATCAGCCCCAGCATTTT CASSLDVNQPQHF
TRBJ2-1 TRBD2 . TRBV7-2 TGTGCCAGCAGCTTAATGGGACTAGCGGTCTACAATGAGCAGTTCTTC CASSLMGLAVYNEQFF
TRBJ2-1 TRBD2 . TRBV6-5 TGTGCCAGCGCCGGACTAGCGGGATACAATGAGCAGTTCTTC CASAGLAGYNEQFF
TRBJ2-1 TRBD1 . TRBV5-6 TGTGCCAGCAGCTGGTGGGTGTCCAGGCGGACAGGGGGCTTCAATGAGCAGTTCTTC CASSWWVSRRTGGFNEQFF
TRBJ2-2 TRBD1 . TRBV24-1 TGTGCCACCAGTTCTAAATCGGGACAGAGCACCGGGGAGCTGTTTTTT CATSSKSGQSTGELFF
TRBJ2-1 TRBD2 . TRBV7-9 TGTGCCAGCAACCCCGGGACTAGCGGGGGCAGCTCCTACAATGAGCAGTTCTTC CASNPGTSGGSSYNEQFF
TRBJ2-2 . . TRBV5-6 TGTGCCAGCAGCATACAGTCCGGGGAGCTGTTTTTT CASSIQSGELFF
TRBJ1-2 . . TRBV19 TGTGCCAGTAGTATGGCCAGCTATGGCTACACCTTC CASSMASYGYTF
TRBJ2-1 . . TRBV7-6 TGTGCCAGCAGCTTAGCAGACCAACTGACAGCATACAATGAGCAGTTCTTC CASSLADQLTAYNEQFF
TRBJ2-5 TRBD1 . TRBV10-3 TGTGCCATACGACAGGGATCCCTACAAGAGACCCAGTACTTC CAIRQGSLQETQYF
TRBJ1-3 TRBD1 . TRBV6-5 TGTGCCAGCTCCGGGACAGAGGGCGGAAACACCATATATTTT CASSGTEGGNTIYF
TRBJ1-2 TRBD1 few TRBV6-4 TGTGCCAGCAGTGATTCAACAGACCCCAGGGGGGGCTACACCTTC CASSDSTDPRGGYTF
TRBJ2-1 TRBD2 few TRBV5-1 TGCGCCAGCAGCTTGAGCGGGGGGTACAATGAGCAGTTCTTC CASSLSGGYNEQFF